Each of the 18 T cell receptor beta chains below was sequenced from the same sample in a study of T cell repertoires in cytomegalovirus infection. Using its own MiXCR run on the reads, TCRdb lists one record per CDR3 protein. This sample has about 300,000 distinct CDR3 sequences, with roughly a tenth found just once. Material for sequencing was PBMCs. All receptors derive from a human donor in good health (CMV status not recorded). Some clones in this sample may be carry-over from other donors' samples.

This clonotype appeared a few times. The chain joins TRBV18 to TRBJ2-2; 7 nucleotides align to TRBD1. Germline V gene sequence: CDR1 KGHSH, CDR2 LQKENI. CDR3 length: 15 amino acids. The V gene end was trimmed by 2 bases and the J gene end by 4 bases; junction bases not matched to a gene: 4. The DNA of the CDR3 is TGTGCCAGCTCACCAACTGGACAGGCCACCGGGGAGCTGTTTTTT. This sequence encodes CASSPTGQATGELFF.

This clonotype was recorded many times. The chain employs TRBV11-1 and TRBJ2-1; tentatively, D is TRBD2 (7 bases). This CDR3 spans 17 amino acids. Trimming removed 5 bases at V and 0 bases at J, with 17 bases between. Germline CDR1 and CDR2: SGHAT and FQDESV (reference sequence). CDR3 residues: CASSDGRGGRSYNEQFF. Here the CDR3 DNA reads TGTGCCAGCAGCGACGGACGCGGGGGCCGCTCCTACAATGAGCAGTTCTTC.

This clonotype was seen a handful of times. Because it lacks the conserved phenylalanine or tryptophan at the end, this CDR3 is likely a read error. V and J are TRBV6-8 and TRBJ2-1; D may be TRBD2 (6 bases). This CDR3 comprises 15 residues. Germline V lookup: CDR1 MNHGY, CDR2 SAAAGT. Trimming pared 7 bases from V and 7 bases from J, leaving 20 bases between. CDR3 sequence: CASINTDGGSNEQFS. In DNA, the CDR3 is TGTGCCAGCATCAACACCGATGGGGGGTCGAATGAGCAGTTCTCC.

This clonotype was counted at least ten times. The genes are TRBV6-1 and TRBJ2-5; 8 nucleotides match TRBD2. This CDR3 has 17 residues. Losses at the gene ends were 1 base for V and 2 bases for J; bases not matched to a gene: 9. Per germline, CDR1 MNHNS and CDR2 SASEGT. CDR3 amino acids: CASSEVWVAGLQETQYF. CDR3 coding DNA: TGTGCCAGCAGTGAAGTTTGGGTAGCGGGGCTTCAAGAGACCCAGTACTTC.

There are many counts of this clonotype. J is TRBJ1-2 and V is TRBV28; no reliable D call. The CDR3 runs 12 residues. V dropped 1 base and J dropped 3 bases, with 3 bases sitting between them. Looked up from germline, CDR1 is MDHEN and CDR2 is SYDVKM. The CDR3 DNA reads TGTGCCAGCAGTTTATTCGACTATGGCTACACCTTC. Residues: CASSLFDYGYTF.

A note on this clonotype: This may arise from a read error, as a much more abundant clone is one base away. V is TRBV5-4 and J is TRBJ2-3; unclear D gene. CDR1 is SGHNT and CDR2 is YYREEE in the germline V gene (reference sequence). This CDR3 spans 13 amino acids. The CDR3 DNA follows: TGTGTCAGCACCCAGGACCGCAAACTTGCGCAGTATTTT. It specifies CVSTQDRKLAQYF.

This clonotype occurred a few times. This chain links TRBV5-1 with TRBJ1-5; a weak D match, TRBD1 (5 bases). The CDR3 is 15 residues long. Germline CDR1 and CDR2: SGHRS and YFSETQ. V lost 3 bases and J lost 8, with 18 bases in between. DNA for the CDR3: TGCGCCAGCAGCTGGGGGTCGAACAGCGGTGAGCCCCAGCATTTT. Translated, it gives CASSWGSNSGEPQHF.

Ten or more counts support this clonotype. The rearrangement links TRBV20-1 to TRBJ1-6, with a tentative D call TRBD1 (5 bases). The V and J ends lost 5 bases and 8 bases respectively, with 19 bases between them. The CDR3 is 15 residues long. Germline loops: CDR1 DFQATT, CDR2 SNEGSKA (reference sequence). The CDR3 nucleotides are TGCAGTGCTTTTGACACAGTCCAGGGATATTCACCCCTCCACTTT. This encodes CSAFDTVQGYSPLHF.

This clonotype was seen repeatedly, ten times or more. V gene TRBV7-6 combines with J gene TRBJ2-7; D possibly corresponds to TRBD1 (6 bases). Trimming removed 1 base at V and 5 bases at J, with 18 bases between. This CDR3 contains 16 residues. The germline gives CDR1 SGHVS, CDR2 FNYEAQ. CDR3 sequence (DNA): TGTGCCAGCAGCTTAGATATCTACCGGGACACGCACGAGCAGTACTTC. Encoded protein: CASSLDIYRDTHEQYF.

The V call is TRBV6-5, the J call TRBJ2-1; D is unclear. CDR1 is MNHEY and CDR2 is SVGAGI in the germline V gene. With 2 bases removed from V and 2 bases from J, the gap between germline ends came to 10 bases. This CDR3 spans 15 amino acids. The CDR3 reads CASSYERATYNEQFF. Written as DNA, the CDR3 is TGTGCCAGCAGTTACGAAAGGGCCACCTACAATGAGCAGTTCTTC.

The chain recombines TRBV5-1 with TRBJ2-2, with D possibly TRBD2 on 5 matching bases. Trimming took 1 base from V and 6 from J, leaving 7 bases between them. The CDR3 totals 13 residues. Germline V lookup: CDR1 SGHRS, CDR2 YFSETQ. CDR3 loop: CASSLSGPGELFF. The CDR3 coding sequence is TGCGCCAGCAGCTTGAGCGGACCCGGGGAGCTGTTTTTT.

DNA for the CDR3: TGCAGTGCTAGAGATCAACGGGGCTACGAGCAGTACTTC. Translating gives CSARDQRGYEQYF. This sequence joins TRBV20-1 and TRBJ2-7, with D perhaps TRBD2 (5 bases). Trimming left V 0 bases short and J 3 bases short, with 9 bases between. The CDR3 is 13 amino acids. Per the germline V gene, CDR1 is DFQATT and CDR2 is SNEGSKA (reference sequence).

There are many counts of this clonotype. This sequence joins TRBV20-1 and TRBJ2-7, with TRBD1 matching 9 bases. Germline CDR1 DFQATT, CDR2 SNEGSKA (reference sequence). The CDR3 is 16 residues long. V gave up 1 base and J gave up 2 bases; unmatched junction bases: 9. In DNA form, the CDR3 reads TGCAGTGCTAGAGCGGTGGGACAGGGTGAGGCCTACGAGCAGTACTTC. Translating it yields CSARAVGQGEAYEQYF.

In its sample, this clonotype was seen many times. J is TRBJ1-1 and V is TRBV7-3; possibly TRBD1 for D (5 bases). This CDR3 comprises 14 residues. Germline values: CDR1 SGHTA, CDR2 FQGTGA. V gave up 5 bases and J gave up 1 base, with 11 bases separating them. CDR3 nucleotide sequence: TGTGCCAGCAGCCAAACCGGGGGGAACACTGAAGCTTTCTTT. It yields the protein CASSQTGGNTEAFF.

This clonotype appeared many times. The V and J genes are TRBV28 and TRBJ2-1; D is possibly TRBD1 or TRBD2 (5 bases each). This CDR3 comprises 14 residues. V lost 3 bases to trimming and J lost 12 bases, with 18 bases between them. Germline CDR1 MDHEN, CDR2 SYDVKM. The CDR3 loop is CASSFGTVNMGQFF. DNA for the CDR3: TGTGCCAGCAGTTTCGGGACGGTCAACATGGGGCAGTTCTTC.

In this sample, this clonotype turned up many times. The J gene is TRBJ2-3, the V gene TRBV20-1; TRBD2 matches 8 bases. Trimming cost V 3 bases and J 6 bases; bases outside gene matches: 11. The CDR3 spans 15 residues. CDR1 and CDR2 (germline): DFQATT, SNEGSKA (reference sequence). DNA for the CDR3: TGCAGTGCTAGGGGGGGCGGGGGGTCCTTGGATACGCAGTATTTT. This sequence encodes CSARGGGGSLDTQYF.

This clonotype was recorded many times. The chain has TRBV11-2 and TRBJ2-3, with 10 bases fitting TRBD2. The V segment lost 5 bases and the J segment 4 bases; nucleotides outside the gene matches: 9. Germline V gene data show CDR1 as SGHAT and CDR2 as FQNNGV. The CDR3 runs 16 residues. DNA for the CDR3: TGTGCCAGCAGCGTTAACCCGGGACTAGCGTCAGATACGCAGTATTTT. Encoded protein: CASSVNPGLASDTQYF.

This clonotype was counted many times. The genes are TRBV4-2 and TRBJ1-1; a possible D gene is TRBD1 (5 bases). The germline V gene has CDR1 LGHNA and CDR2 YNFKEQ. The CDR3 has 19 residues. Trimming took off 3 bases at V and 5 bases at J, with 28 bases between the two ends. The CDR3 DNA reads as TGTGCCAGCAGCCATTTTATATGGGACGGCTCCCCTCTGGGGACTGAAGCTTTCTTT. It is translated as CASSHFIWDGSPLGTEAFF.